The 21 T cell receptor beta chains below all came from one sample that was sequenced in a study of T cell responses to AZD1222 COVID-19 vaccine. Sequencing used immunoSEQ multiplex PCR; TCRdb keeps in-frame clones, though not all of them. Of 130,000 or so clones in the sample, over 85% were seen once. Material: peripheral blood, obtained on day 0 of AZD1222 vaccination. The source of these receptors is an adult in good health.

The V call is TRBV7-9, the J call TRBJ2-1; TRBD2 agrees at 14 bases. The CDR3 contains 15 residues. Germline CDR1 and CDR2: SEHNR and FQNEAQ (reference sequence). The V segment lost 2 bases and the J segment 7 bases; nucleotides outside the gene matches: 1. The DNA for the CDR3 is TGTGCCAGCAGCTTAAGACTAGCGGGGGGGAATGAGCAGTTCTTC. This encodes CASSLRLAGGNEQFF.

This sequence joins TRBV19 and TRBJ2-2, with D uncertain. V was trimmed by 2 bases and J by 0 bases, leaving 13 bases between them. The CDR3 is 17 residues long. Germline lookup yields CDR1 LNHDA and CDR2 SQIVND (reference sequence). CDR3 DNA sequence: TGTGCCAGTAGTATAAGTTCCGGGCAGGCGAACACCGGGGAGCTGTTTTTT. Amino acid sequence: CASSISSGQANTGELFF.

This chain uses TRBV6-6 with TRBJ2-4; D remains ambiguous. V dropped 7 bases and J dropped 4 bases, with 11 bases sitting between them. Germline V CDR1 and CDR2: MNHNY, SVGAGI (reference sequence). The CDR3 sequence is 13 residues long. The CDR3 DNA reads TGTGCCAGCAAAACGGACGGGAAAAACATTCAGTACTTC. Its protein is CASKTDGKNIQYF.

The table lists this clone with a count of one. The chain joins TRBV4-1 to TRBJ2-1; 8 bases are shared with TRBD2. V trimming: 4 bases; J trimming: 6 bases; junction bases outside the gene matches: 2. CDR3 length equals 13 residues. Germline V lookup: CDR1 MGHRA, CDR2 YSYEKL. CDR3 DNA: TGCGCCAGCAGCCTTGCGGGAGGCAATGAGCAGTTCTTC. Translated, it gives CASSLAGGNEQFF.

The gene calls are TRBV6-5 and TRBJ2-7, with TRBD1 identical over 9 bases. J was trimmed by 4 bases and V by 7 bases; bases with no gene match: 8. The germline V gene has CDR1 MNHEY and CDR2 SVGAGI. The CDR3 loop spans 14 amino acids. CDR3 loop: CASITGTGRYEQYF. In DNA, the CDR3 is TGTGCCAGCATCACCGGGACAGGGCGATACGAGCAGTACTTC.

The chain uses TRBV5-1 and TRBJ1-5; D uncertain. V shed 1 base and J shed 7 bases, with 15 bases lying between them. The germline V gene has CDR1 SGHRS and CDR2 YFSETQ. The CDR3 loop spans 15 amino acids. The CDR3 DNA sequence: TGCGCCAGCAGCTTGTATCCAGGTTCCGAACAGCCCCAGCATTTT. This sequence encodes CASSLYPGSEQPQHF.

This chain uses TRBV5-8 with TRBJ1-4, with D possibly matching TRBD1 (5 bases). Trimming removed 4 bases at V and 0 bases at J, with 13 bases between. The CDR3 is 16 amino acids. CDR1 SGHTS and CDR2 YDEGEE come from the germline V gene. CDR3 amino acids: CASSPGTRATNEKLFF. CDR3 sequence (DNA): TGTGCCAGCAGCCCTGGGACGAGAGCAACTAATGAAAAACTGTTTTTT.

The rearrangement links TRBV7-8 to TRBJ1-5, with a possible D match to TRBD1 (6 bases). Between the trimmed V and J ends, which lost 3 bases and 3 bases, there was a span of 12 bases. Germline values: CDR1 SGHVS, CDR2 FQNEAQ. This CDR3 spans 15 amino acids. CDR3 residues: CASSFFNRDNQPQHF. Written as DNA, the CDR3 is TGTGCCAGCAGCTTTTTTAACAGGGACAATCAGCCCCAGCATTTT.

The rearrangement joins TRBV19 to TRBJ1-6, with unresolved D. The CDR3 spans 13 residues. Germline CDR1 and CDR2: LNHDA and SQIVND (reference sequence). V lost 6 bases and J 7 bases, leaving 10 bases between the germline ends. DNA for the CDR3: TGTGCCAGTAGAATGGGCTTCAATTCACCCCTCCACTTT. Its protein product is CASRMGFNSPLHF.

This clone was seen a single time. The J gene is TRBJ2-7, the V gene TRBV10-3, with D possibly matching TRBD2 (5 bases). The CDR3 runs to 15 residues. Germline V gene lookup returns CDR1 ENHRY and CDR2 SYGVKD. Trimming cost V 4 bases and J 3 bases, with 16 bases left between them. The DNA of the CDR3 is TGTGCCATCAGTGCCCCCAGGAGCGGAATCTACGAGCAGTACTTC. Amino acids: CAISAPRSGIYEQYF.

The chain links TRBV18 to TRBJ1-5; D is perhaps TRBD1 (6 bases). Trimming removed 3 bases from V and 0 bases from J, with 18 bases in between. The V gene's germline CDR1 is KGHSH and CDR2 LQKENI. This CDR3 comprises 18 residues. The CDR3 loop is CASSPTRDMDYSNQPQHF. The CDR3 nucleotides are TGTGCCAGCTCACCTACCCGGGACATGGATTATAGCAATCAGCCCCAGCATTTT.

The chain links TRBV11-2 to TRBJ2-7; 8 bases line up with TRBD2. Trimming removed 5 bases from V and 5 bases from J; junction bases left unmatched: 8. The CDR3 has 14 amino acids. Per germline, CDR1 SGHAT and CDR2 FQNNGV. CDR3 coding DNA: TGTGCCAGCAGCCCTCCCCCGACTAGCGACGAGCAGTACTTC. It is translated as CASSPPPTSDEQYF.

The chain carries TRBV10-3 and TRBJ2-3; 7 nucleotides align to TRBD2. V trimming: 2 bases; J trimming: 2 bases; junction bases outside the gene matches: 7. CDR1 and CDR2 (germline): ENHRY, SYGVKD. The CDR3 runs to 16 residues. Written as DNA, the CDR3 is TGTGCCATCAGTGAGGGGCTAGCGGAGTCCACAGATACGCAGTATTTT. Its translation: CAISEGLAESTDTQYF.

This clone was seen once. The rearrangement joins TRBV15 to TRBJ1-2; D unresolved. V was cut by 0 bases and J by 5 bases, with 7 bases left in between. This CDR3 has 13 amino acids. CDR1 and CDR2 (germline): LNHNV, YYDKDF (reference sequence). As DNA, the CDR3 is TGTGCCACCAGCAGAGACAGCTTATATGGCTACACCTTC. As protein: CATSRDSLYGYTF.

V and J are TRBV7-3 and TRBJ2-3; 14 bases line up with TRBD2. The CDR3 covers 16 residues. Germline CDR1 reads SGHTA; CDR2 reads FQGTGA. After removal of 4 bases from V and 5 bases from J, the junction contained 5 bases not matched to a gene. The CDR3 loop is CASSWTSGGSRDTQYF. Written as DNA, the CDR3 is TGTGCCAGCAGCTGGACTAGCGGGGGGTCCCGAGATACGCAGTATTTT.

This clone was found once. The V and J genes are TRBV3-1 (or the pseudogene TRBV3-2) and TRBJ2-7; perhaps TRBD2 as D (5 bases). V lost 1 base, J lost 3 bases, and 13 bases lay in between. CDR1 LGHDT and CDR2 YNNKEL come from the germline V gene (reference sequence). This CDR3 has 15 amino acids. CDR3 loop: CASSQVRGRGYEQYF. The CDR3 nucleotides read TGTGCCAGCAGCCAAGTCAGAGGGAGAGGCTACGAGCAGTACTTC.

CDR3 nucleotide sequence: TGTGCCAGCAGTGAATTCTACGGACCCTACAATGAGCAGTTCTTC. This sequence encodes CASSEFYGPYNEQFF. V and J are TRBV25-1 and TRBJ2-1; D remains unclear. V was clipped by 1 base and J by 2 bases, with 9 bases between them. The length of the CDR3 is 15 residues. The germline V gene has CDR1 MGHDK and CDR2 SYGVNS.

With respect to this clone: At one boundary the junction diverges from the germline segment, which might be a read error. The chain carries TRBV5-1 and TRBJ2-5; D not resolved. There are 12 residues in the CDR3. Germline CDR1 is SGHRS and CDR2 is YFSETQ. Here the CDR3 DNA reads TGCGCCAGCAGATTGGTAGGGGAGACCCAGTACTTC. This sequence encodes CASRLVGETQYF.

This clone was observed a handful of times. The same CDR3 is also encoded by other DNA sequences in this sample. In DNA, the CDR3 is TGTGCCAGCAGCTCGGGACTCTCTGGAAACACCATATATTTT. Translating gives CASSSGLSGNTIYF. This chain uses TRBV7-9 with TRBJ1-3; TRBD1 is a possible D gene (5 bases). V dropped 4 bases and J dropped 0 bases, with 7 bases sitting between them. The CDR3 totals 14 residues. Germline V gene lookup returns CDR1 SEHNR and CDR2 FQNEAQ (reference sequence).

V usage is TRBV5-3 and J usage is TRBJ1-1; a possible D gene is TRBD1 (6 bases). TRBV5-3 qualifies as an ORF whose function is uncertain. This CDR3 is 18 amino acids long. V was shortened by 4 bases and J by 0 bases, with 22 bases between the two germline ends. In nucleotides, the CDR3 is TGTGCCAGAAGCACACCCCCCAGGGGTCCACCTATGAACACTGAAGCTTTCTTT. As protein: CARSTPPRGPPMNTEAFF.

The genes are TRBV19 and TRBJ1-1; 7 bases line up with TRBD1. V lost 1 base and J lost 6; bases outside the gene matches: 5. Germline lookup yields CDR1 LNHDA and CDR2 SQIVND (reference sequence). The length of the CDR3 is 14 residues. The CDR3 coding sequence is TGTGCCAGTAGTATAGGGAGACAGGGCTCTGAAGCTTTCTTT. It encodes CASSIGRQGSEAFF. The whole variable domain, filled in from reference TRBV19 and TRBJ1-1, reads DGGITQSPKYLFRKEGQNVTLSCEQNLNHDAMYWYRQDPGQGLRLIYYSQIVNDFQKGDIAEGYSVSREKKESFPLTVTSAQKNPTAFYLCASSIGRQGSEAFFGQGTRLTVV.